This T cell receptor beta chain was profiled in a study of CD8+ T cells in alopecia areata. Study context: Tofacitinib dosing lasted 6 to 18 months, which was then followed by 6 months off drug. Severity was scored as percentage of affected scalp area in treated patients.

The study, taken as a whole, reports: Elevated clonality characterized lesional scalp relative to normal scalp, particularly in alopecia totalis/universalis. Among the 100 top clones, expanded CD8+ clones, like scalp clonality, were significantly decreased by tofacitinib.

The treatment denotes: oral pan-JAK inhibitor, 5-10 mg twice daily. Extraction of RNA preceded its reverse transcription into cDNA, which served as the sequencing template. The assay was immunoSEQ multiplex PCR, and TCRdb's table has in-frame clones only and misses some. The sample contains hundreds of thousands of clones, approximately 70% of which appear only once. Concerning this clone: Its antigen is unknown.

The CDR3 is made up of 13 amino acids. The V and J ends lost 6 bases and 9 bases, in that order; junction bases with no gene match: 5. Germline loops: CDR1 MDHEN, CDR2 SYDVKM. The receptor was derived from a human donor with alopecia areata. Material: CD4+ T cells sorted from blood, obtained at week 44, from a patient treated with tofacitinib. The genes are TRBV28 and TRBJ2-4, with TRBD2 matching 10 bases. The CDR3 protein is CASRAGGLGIQYF. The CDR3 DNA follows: TGTGCCAGCAGAGCGGGGGGGCTGGGCATTCAGTACTTC.